These 26 T cell receptor beta chains were all obtained from the same sample, sequenced in a study of shared clonotypes between healthy human individuals. TCRdb's copy holds only in-frame clones and misses some; the assay was immunoSEQ multiplex PCR. The data contain fewer than 3 million clones, 92% of them seen just once; the ten biggest clones take up about 0.36%. Sequencing was done on a sample of naive CD4+ T cells from PBMCs. Regarding subset: CD45RA+ positively selected. The source is a man aged 18 to 30 in good health. Some clones in this sample may be carry-over from other donors' samples.

The chain links TRBV11-1 to TRBJ1-3, with D unresolved. CDR1 and CDR2 from the germline V gene are SGHAT and FQDESV (reference sequence). The V end was cut by 5 bases, the J end by 7 bases, with 18 bases between. The CDR3 loop spans 15 amino acids. CDR3 DNA: TGTGCCAGCAGCCCTTCGGAGCCTGGTGGGAACACCATATATTTT. It translates to CASSPSEPGGNTIYF.

V gene TRBV6-5 combines with J gene TRBJ1-3; D ambiguous. This CDR3 comprises 14 residues. V shed 8 bases and J shed 0 bases, with 11 bases lying between them. Germline CDR1 reads MNHEY; CDR2 reads SVGAGI. CDR3 nucleotides: TGTGCCAGCTTCTCGGAGAGCTCTGGAAACACCATATATTTT. This codes for CASFSESSGNTIYF.

This chain uses TRBV7-3 with TRBJ1-3; 8 bases match TRBD1. This CDR3 is built from 15 residues. The germline gives CDR1 SGHTA, CDR2 FQGTGA. J gave up 1 base and V 4 bases, and 3 bases lay outside the gene matches. CDR3 amino acids: CASSSQGASGNTIYF. The DNA for the CDR3 is TGTGCCAGCAGCTCGCAGGGGGCTTCTGGAAACACCATATATTTT.

The chain combines TRBV11-2 with TRBJ2-1, with 7 bases matching TRBD2. Germline V gene lookup returns CDR1 SGHAT and CDR2 FQNNGV. V lost 3 bases to trimming and J lost 3 bases; unmatched junction nucleotides: 5. This CDR3 is 15 amino acids long. This CDR3 is CASSFRGGSYNEQFF. Written as DNA, the CDR3 is TGTGCCAGCAGCTTCCGAGGCGGGAGCTACAATGAGCAGTTCTTC.

The rearrangement uses TRBV7-6 and TRBJ2-5; D is possibly TRBD1 (7 bases). Per germline, CDR1 SGHVS and CDR2 FNYEAQ. This CDR3 contains 15 residues. Trimming left V 1 base short and J 5 bases short, with 14 bases between. The CDR3 region is CASSLDPGGGETQYF. The CDR3 DNA follows: TGTGCCAGCAGCTTAGATCCAGGGGGAGGTGAGACCCAGTACTTC.

The V and J genes are TRBV30 and TRBJ2-2, with D tentatively TRBD2 (5 bases). Germline V gene sequence: CDR1 GTSNPN, CDR2 SVGIG (reference sequence). Trimming cost V 1 base and J 7 bases, with 13 bases left between them. CDR3 size: 14 residues. The DNA of the CDR3 is TGTGCCTGGAGTGGAGGCGGTGAGGGCGGGGAGCTGTTTTTT. It specifies CAWSGGGEGGELFF.

The genes are TRBV7-8 and TRBJ2-7; D unresolved. Germline CDR1 SGHVS, CDR2 FQNEAQ. V dropped 2 bases and J dropped 12 bases, with 14 bases sitting between them. The CDR3 loop spans 12 amino acids. For the CDR3, the DNA is TGTGCCAGCAGCTTATTCTCTTTCTATCGGTACTTC. This sequence encodes CASSLFSFYRYF.

The gene calls are TRBV5-1 and TRBJ1-1; D gene unclear. Trimming pared 4 bases from V and 3 bases from J, leaving 13 bases between. CDR1 is SGHRS, CDR2 YFSETQ, per germline. The CDR3 consists of 14 residues. This chain's CDR3 is CASSATPSYTEAFF. In DNA form, the CDR3 reads TGCGCCAGCAGCGCGACCCCGTCGTACACTGAAGCTTTCTTT.

The chain links TRBV14 to TRBJ1-2; 9 bases match TRBD1. CDR1 SGHDN and CDR2 FVKESK come from the germline V gene. The CDR3 totals 17 residues. J lost 5 bases, V lost 2 bases, and 12 bases had no gene match. The CDR3 spells CASSQTFWDRAPYGYTF. The CDR3 bases are TGTGCCAGCAGCCAAACCTTCTGGGACAGGGCTCCTTATGGCTACACCTTC.

This chain joins TRBV11-3 and TRBJ2-5; no definite D call. The V gene's germline CDR1 is SGHNT and CDR2 YENEEA. V shed 7 bases and J shed 6 bases, with 15 bases lying between them. The CDR3 consists of 13 residues. The CDR3 DNA follows: TGTGCCAGCATTCCCTGGCTGCGTCAGACCCAGTACTTC. Amino acid sequence: CASIPWLRQTQYF.

The rearrangement uses TRBV5-1 and TRBJ2-1, with 8 bases lining up with TRBD1. The CDR3 sequence is 16 residues long. Per germline, CDR1 SGHRS and CDR2 YFSETQ. V trimming: 7 bases; J trimming: 4 bases; junction bases outside the gene matches: 13. The CDR3 DNA reads TGCGCCAGCTCACGGTCTGCGACAGGGGCTTACAATGAGCAGTTCTTC. Residues: CASSRSATGAYNEQFF.

The CDR3 region has the DNA TGTGCCAGCTCACCACCGTCTCGACCCTCTGAAGCTTTCTTT. Amino acids: CASSPPSRPSEAFF. The chain carries TRBV18 and TRBJ1-1; no clear D. Trimming took 0 bases from V and 6 from J, leaving 11 bases between them. The CDR3 has 14 amino acids. Looked up from germline, CDR1 is KGHSH and CDR2 is LQKENI.

CDR3 DNA: TGTGCCAGCATTAAGTCGGTAGCGGGGACCTACGAGCAGTACTTC. As protein: CASIKSVAGTYEQYF. This chain connects TRBV2 to TRBJ2-7, with TRBD2 matching over 8 bases. Germline V gene data show CDR1 as SNHLY and CDR2 as FYNNEI. The CDR3 runs to 15 residues. The J segment lost 2 bases and the V segment lost 7 bases, leaving 10 bases of the junction unmatched.

The chain combines TRBV5-1 with TRBJ2-1; the match to TRBD2 covers 13 bases. Germline CDR1 and CDR2: SGHRS and YFSETQ. This CDR3 comprises 16 residues. Losses at the gene ends were 4 bases for V and 8 bases for J; bases not matched to a gene: 9. CDR3 bases: TGCGCCAGCAGCGGTTCCGGGACTAGCGGGATTCATGAGCAGTTCTTC. Translating it yields CASSGSGTSGIHEQFF.

Concerning this clone itself: This CDR3 is also generated by other DNA sequences in the sample. The chain has TRBV5-4 and TRBJ2-5; D remains ambiguous. The V gene lost 1 base and the J gene lost 2 bases, with 3 bases spanning the gap. This CDR3 comprises 12 residues. The germline V gene has CDR1 SGHNT and CDR2 YYREEE (reference sequence). In nucleotides, the CDR3 is TGTGCCAGCAGCTTGCAACAAGAGACCCAGTACTTC. It translates to CASSLQQETQYF. Drawing the rest from reference TRBV5-4 and TRBJ2-5, the complete variable domain is ETGVTQSPTHLIKTRGQQVTLRCSSQSGHNTVSWYQQALGQGPQFIFQYYREEENGRGNFPPRFSGLQFPNYSSELNVNALELDDSALYLCASSLQQETQYFGPGTRLLVL.

The chain combines TRBV5-4 with TRBJ1-2, with 7 positions matching TRBD1. The CDR3 has 15 residues. The V and J ends lost 3 bases and 7 bases, in that order; junction bases with no gene match: 12. Germline CDR1 is SGHNT and CDR2 is YYREEE (reference sequence). CDR3 residues: CASSSATTGKGGYTF. The CDR3 nucleotides read TGTGCCAGCAGCTCCGCTACGACAGGGAAAGGTGGCTACACCTTC.

The chain joins TRBV11-2 to TRBJ2-7; TRBD1 is a possible D gene (5 bases). This CDR3 is built from 16 residues. V shed 5 bases and J shed 0 bases, with 17 bases lying between them. The V gene's germline CDR1 is SGHAT and CDR2 FQNNGV. The CDR3 here is CASSPLWTPTSYEQYF. CDR3 bases: TGTGCCAGCAGCCCCCTTTGGACACCGACCTCCTACGAGCAGTACTTC.

The chain combines TRBV2 with TRBJ2-2; 8 bases fit TRBD1. In germline, CDR1 is SNHLY, CDR2 FYNNEI. The CDR3 totals 14 residues. The V and J ends lost 5 bases and 6 bases, in that order; junction bases with no gene match: 5. This CDR3 reads CASSSRGLAGELFF. Written as DNA, the CDR3 is TGTGCCAGCAGTTCCAGGGGGCTGGCCGGGGAGCTGTTTTTT.

This sequence joins TRBV25-1 and TRBJ2-2, with a tentative D call TRBD2 (6 bases). Per germline, CDR1 MGHDK and CDR2 SYGVNS. This CDR3 is 18 amino acids long. Trimming took off 2 bases at V and 0 bases at J, with 16 bases between the two ends. The CDR3 DNA reads as TGTGCCAGCAGTGAAACCCCCCGTTGGACTACGAACACCGGGGAGCTGTTTTTT. Residues: CASSETPRWTTNTGELFF.

V usage is TRBV30 and J usage is TRBJ2-3, with D possibly matching TRBD2 (5 bases). This CDR3 spans 15 amino acids. From germline, CDR1 is GTSNPN and CDR2 SVGIG (reference sequence). V dropped 0 bases and J dropped 4 bases, with 14 bases sitting between them. The CDR3 bases are TGTGCCTGGAGTGTAAGGCTAGCCCCCCCAGATACGCAGTATTTT. It yields the protein CAWSVRLAPPDTQYF.

The chain is built from TRBV18 and TRBJ2-7; the D is unclear. The CDR3 is made up of 15 amino acids. The V gene's germline CDR1 is KGHSH and CDR2 LQKENI. Trimming removed 1 base at V and 0 bases at J, with 10 bases between. This CDR3 reads CASSPQRASSYEQYF. CDR3 DNA: TGTGCCAGCTCACCACAACGTGCGAGCTCCTACGAGCAGTACTTC.

V gene TRBV7-3 combines with J gene TRBJ2-5; maybe TRBD2 (5 bases). The CDR3 is 13 amino acids. Germline assignment: CDR1 SGHTA and CDR2 FQGTGA. With 5 bases removed from V and 5 bases from J, the gap between germline ends came to 12 bases. CDR3 loop: CASSPRTGETQYF. The CDR3 DNA reads TGTGCCAGCAGCCCGCGGACTGGGGAGACCCAGTACTTC.

This chain uses TRBV7-3 with TRBJ2-5; 8 bases map to TRBD1. Losses at the gene ends were 4 bases for V and 5 bases for J; bases not matched to a gene: 3. This CDR3 has 13 residues. The germline V gene has CDR1 SGHTA and CDR2 FQGTGA. This CDR3 is CASSSRDRETQYF. CDR3 nucleotide sequence: TGTGCCAGCAGCTCCCGGGACAGGGAGACCCAGTACTTC.

The rearrangement links TRBV28 to TRBJ2-1; perhaps TRBD1 as D (6 bases). Germline V gene data show CDR1 as MDHEN and CDR2 as SYDVKM. Between the trimmed V and J ends, which lost 5 bases and 6 bases, there was a span of 17 bases. The CDR3 spans 15 residues. In nucleotides, the CDR3 is TGTGCCAGCAGTGGCTATGGGCAAGGGGGCAATGAGCAGTTCTTC. Amino acid sequence: CASSGYGQGGNEQFF.

The chain recombines TRBV2 with TRBJ1-3; D is unresolved. CDR3 length: 16 residues. The germline V gene encodes CDR1 SNHLY and CDR2 FYNNEI. The ends were cut back, 7 bases at V and 0 bases at J, with 16 bases in the middle. The CDR3 region has the DNA TGTGCCAGCACCCCGGGAGCACTTACCTCTGGAAACACCATATATTTT. Its protein is CASTPGALTSGNTIYF.

With regard to this clone: Other DNA sequences in this specimen translate into the identical CDR3. CDR3 nucleotides: TGTGCCAGCTCCCTCCAGAGCTCTGGGGCCAACGTCCTGACTTTC. Protein: CASSLQSSGANVLTF. The chain is built from TRBV18 and TRBJ2-6, with unresolved D. CDR1 is KGHSH, CDR2 LQKENI, per germline. V lost 6 bases to trimming and J lost 0 bases, with 9 bases between them. The CDR3 covers 15 residues.